Listed here are 15 T cell receptor beta chains from one sample, sequenced in a study of blood T cell repertoires in COVID-19. TCRdb's table, derived via immunoSEQ multiplex PCR, lists solely in-frame clones and lacks some. The sample consists of 200,000 to 250,000 clones, about 90% of them appearing once. What was sequenced was PBMCs or T cells enriched from blood (not recorded which). The receptors stem from a woman aged 25-40 years who had been exposed to COVID-19.

V is TRBV9 and J is TRBJ2-1; 11 bases line up with TRBD1. Trimming cost V 1 base and J 7 bases; bases outside gene matches: 7. Germline V gene lookup returns CDR1 SGDLS and CDR2 YYNGEE. CDR3 length equals 16 residues. DNA of the CDR3: TGTGCCAGCAGCGTAACCGGGACAGGGGGGCTTAATGAGCAGTTCTTC. Its translation: CASSVTGTGGLNEQFF.

The chain combines TRBV19 with TRBJ2-3, with 12 nucleotides matching TRBD2. The germline V gene has CDR1 LNHDA and CDR2 SQIVND (reference sequence). Germline trimming cut 8 bases from V and 3 bases from J; bases unmatched to any gene: 0. This CDR3 has 13 residues. CDR3 residues: CASGTSGTDTQYF. In DNA form, the CDR3 reads TGTGCCAGTGGGACTAGCGGGACAGATACGCAGTATTTT.

This chain connects TRBV28 to TRBJ1-4, with TRBD1 matching over 9 bases. V was pared by 4 bases and J by 8 bases, with 8 bases of the junction left unmatched. This CDR3 spans 15 amino acids. Germline V gives CDR1 MDHEN, CDR2 SYDVKM. CDR3 in amino acids: CASSSLTGGREKLFF. CDR3 DNA: TGTGCCAGCAGTTCCCTGACAGGGGGTAGGGAAAAACTGTTTTTT.

The J gene is TRBJ2-7, the V gene TRBV5-4, with D possibly TRBD1 on 6 matching bases. V dropped 3 bases and J dropped 2 bases, with 12 bases sitting between them. CDR1 and CDR2 (germline): SGHNT, YYREEE (reference sequence). This CDR3 has 14 amino acids. CDR3 sequence: CASSSGTRTYEQYF. In DNA, the CDR3 is TGTGCCAGCAGCTCCGGGACAAGAACCTACGAGCAGTACTTC.

This chain uses TRBV11-2 with TRBJ1-1, with D hard to call. The CDR3 covers 14 residues. V shed 0 bases and J shed 1 base, with 6 bases lying between them. Germline CDR1 and CDR2: SGHAT and FQNNGV. The CDR3 sequence: CASSLDVKNTEAFF. The CDR3 nucleotides are TGTGCCAGCAGCTTAGATGTCAAGAACACTGAAGCTTTCTTT.

The rearrangement uses TRBV2 and TRBJ2-7; 10 bases are shared with TRBD2. Germline V gene data show CDR1 as SNHLY and CDR2 as FYNNEI. The trim removed 4 bases at V and 5 bases at J, leaving 5 bases unmatched. The CDR3 extends over 14 amino acids. This CDR3 reads CASSVAGGAHEQYF. The CDR3, as DNA: TGTGCCAGCAGTGTAGCGGGAGGAGCCCACGAGCAGTACTTC.

This chain connects TRBV28 to TRBJ1-2; TRBD1 matches 9 bases. The trim removed 8 bases at V and 5 bases at J, leaving 9 bases unmatched. This CDR3 comprises 14 residues. Germline CDR1 and CDR2: MDHEN and SYDVKM. CDR3 amino acids: CASLSRTGVYGYTF. Written as DNA, the CDR3 is TGTGCCAGCCTTTCCCGGACAGGGGTTTATGGCTACACCTTC.

V is TRBV5-1 and J is TRBJ2-7; the match to TRBD2 covers 7 bases. The CDR3 length is 16 residues. Germline V gives CDR1 SGHRS, CDR2 YFSETQ. V lost 0 bases, J lost 1 base, and 7 bases stayed unmatched. The CDR3 DNA reads as TGCGCCAGCAGCTTGGCCGCGCGGGAGTGGTCCTACGAGCAGTACTTC. Residues: CASSLAAREWSYEQYF.

This chain uses TRBV29-1 with TRBJ1-2; 7 nucleotides agree with TRBD1. The germline gives CDR1 SQVTM, CDR2 ANQGSEA. The CDR3 runs 11 residues. J was trimmed by 8 bases and V by 6 bases; bases with no gene match: 6. DNA of the CDR3: TGCAGCGTCGGGACAGCGGCGGGCTACACCTTC. As protein: CSVGTAAGYTF.

A few counts support this clone. The J gene is TRBJ2-7, the V gene TRBV3-1 (or the pseudogene TRBV3-2); tentative D call: TRBD1 (5 bases). Looked up from germline, CDR1 is LGHDT and CDR2 is YNNKEL (reference sequence). The CDR3 is made up of 15 amino acids. V shed 0 bases and J shed 5 bases, with 14 bases lying between them. CDR3 protein: CASSQDGQGWNEQYF. CDR3 sequence (DNA): TGTGCCAGCAGCCAAGATGGGCAGGGCTGGAACGAGCAGTACTTC.

The chain links TRBV30 to TRBJ1-4, with TRBD1 identical over 9 bases. The V segment lost 3 bases and the J segment 5 bases; nucleotides outside the gene matches: 4. The V gene's germline CDR1 is GTSNPN and CDR2 SVGIG (reference sequence). The CDR3 has 14 amino acids. CDR3 amino acids: CAWSPGTGNEKLFF. The CDR3 DNA reads TGTGCCTGGAGCCCCGGGACAGGGAATGAAAAACTGTTTTTT.

CDR3 coding DNA: TGTGCCAGCAGCTTACTACCAAGGGGCGGGAGTAAGTCCTACAATGAGCAGTTCTTC. It translates to CASSLLPRGGSKSYNEQFF. The V and J genes are TRBV7-3 and TRBJ2-1; 7 nucleotides align to TRBD2. CDR1 SGHTA and CDR2 FQGTGA come from the germline V gene. This CDR3 contains 19 residues. Losses at the gene ends were 2 bases for V and 1 base for J; bases not matched to a gene: 14.

The V gene is TRBV4-1, the J gene TRBJ1-5; no reliable D call. V lost 1 base and J lost 7, with 8 bases in between. CDR1 and CDR2 (germline): MGHRA, YSYEKL. The CDR3 loop spans 13 amino acids. Here the CDR3 DNA reads TGCGCCAGCAGCCAAGCGCGGTCGCAGCCCCAGCATTTT. The encoded protein is CASSQARSQPQHF.

The rearrangement joins TRBV19 to TRBJ1-5, with TRBD1 matching over 9 bases. Germline V gene sequence: CDR1 LNHDA, CDR2 SQIVND (reference sequence). Trimming cost V 4 bases and J 0 bases; bases outside gene matches: 4. This CDR3 has 16 residues. CDR3 sequence reads: CASSNGQGYSNQPQHF. The DNA of the CDR3 is TGTGCCAGTAGTAACGGACAGGGGTATAGCAATCAGCCCCAGCATTTT.

This chain joins TRBV19 and TRBJ1-3, with D possibly TRBD1 on 5 matching bases. V lost 7 bases and J lost 1, with 5 bases in between. Looked up from germline, CDR1 is LNHDA and CDR2 is SQIVND (reference sequence). The CDR3 consists of 12 residues. Here the CDR3 reads CASTGSGNTIYF. The CDR3 DNA sequence: TGTGCCAGTACAGGGTCTGGAAACACCATATATTTT.